Presented here are 21 T cell receptor beta chains from one specimen sequenced in a study of T cells in localized non-small cell lung cancer. Clones were sequenced by immunoSEQ multiplex PCR, and TCRdb holds only the in-frame ones, with some missing. The sample holds over 25,000 clones, 90% seen once. Sequences were derived from peripheral blood, sampled before any cancer treatment. The receptors come from a woman aged 40-70 years with stage I lung adenocarcinoma.

The chain uses TRBV5-4 and TRBJ1-1; tentatively, D is TRBD1 (5 bases). CDR1 is SGHNT and CDR2 is YYREEE in the germline V gene (reference sequence). CDR3 length equals 16 residues. Trimming took 0 bases from V and 1 from J, leaving 13 bases between them. CDR3 residues: CASSLAGGARNTEAFF. Written as DNA, the CDR3 is TGTGCCAGCAGCTTGGCGGGAGGGGCTAGGAACACTGAAGCTTTCTTT.

This clone has only a few counts. V gene TRBV19 combines with J gene TRBJ1-5; 7 bases map to TRBD1. Germline V gene lookup returns CDR1 LNHDA and CDR2 SQIVND (reference sequence). The CDR3 extends over 15 amino acids. The junction had 4 bases not matched to a gene; V was cut back by 5 bases and J by 0 bases. Here the CDR3 DNA reads TGTGCCAGTAGTGACCGACAGGGTAGCAATCAGCCCCAGCATTTT. It encodes CASSDRQGSNQPQHF.

The chain uses TRBV7-2 and TRBJ1-4; tentative D call: TRBD1 (5 bases). Trimming cost V 4 bases and J 7 bases, with 10 bases left between them. The CDR3 contains 13 residues. In germline, CDR1 is SGHTA, CDR2 FQGNSA. CDR3 sequence: CASSWGPSEKLFF. Written as DNA, the CDR3 is TGTGCCAGCAGCTGGGGCCCAAGTGAAAAACTGTTTTTT.

The chain joins TRBV7-2 to TRBJ2-7; 8 nucleotides match TRBD1. This CDR3 region has 14 residues. Trimming removed 4 bases from V and 5 bases from J; junction bases left unmatched: 7. Germline V gene sequence: CDR1 SGHTA, CDR2 FQGNSA. The CDR3 reads CASSSDRGLNEQYF. CDR3 DNA sequence: TGTGCCAGCAGCTCTGACAGGGGTCTAAACGAGCAGTACTTC.

The chain links TRBV27 to TRBJ2-7; D gene unclear. Deletions cut 5 bases from V and 2 bases from J, with 16 bases between. This CDR3 comprises 15 residues. CDR1 and CDR2 (germline): MNHEY, SMNVEV (reference sequence). The CDR3 nucleotides read TGTGCCAGCAGTCCGCTCGGTGGAGTTACCTACGAGCAGTACTTC. It specifies CASSPLGGVTYEQYF.

The chain uses TRBV6-6 and TRBJ1-1, with a weak D call TRBD1 (5 bases). Germline assignment: CDR1 MNHNY and CDR2 SVGAGI (reference sequence). The CDR3 spans 14 residues. The V gene lost 0 bases and the J gene lost 7 bases, with 12 bases spanning the gap. CDR3 loop: CASSYSSRVSEAFF. CDR3 bases: TGTGCCAGCAGTTACTCGTCCAGGGTTAGTGAAGCTTTCTTT.

J is TRBJ2-7 and V is TRBV9, with 8 bases fitting TRBD1. The CDR3 sequence is 15 residues long. Germline values: CDR1 SGDLS, CDR2 YYNGEE. V dropped 0 bases and J dropped 1; count of bases not matched to a gene: 3. The CDR3 bases are TGTGCCAGCAGCGTAGGAGACAGGGGTTCCTACGAGCAGTACTTC. Its translation: CASSVGDRGSYEQYF.

The V and J genes are TRBV7-3 and TRBJ2-1, with 9 bases identical to TRBD2. With V trimmed by 5 bases and J by 9 bases, 8 bases remained unmatched. Germline-derived CDR1 and CDR2 are SGHTA and FQGTGA. The CDR3 has 14 residues. The CDR3 DNA is TGTGCCAGCAGCCGAGCGGGAGGCCAGGGTGAGCAGTTCTTC. It encodes CASSRAGGQGEQFF.

The CDR3 reads CASFGRGGYTF. DNA for the CDR3: TGTGCCAGCTTTGGGCGGGGGGGCTACACCTTC. This chain connects TRBV2 to TRBJ1-2, with a tentative D call TRBD1 (5 bases). The length of the CDR3 is 11 residues. Germline-derived CDR1 and CDR2 are SNHLY and FYNNEI. V was cut by 8 bases and J by 8 bases, with 12 bases left in between.

The chain joins TRBV5-4 to TRBJ1-6; D not certain. Trimming stripped 5 bases from V and 0 bases from J, with 15 bases between. CDR1 SGHNT and CDR2 YYREEE come from the germline V gene (reference sequence). The CDR3 extends over 17 amino acids. DNA for the CDR3: TGTGCCAGCAGGTCGGAGGGAATGAGCTCCTATAATTCACCCCTCCACTTT. Residues: CASRSEGMSSYNSPLHF.

The gene calls are TRBV6-1 and TRBJ2-5; either TRBD1 or TRBD2 may supply D (6 bases each). The CDR3 length is 17 residues. Germline V gene sequence: CDR1 MNHNS, CDR2 SASEGT. V gave up 1 base and J gave up 7 bases, with 22 bases separating them. CDR3 loop: CASSEGGRGRSWLTQYF. For the CDR3, the DNA is TGTGCCAGCAGTGAAGGGGGGCGGGGACGGTCGTGGTTGACCCAGTACTTC.

This rearrangement joins TRBV5-4 to TRBJ2-1; D is unclear. Germline V lookup: CDR1 SGHNT, CDR2 YYREEE (reference sequence). Trimming shortened V by 4 bases and J by 3 bases, and 8 bases separated the two germline ends. This CDR3 has 13 amino acids. CDR3: CASSVTGYNEQFF. CDR3 DNA: TGTGCCAGCAGCGTAACCGGCTACAATGAGCAGTTCTTC.

The genes are TRBV19 and TRBJ2-4; D is undetermined. CDR3 length equals 16 residues. The germline V gene encodes CDR1 LNHDA and CDR2 SQIVND (reference sequence). With 3 bases removed from V and 3 bases from J, the gap between germline ends came to 15 bases. Written as DNA, the CDR3 is TGTGCCAGTAGTATTCCCAGCGTCGACTTCAAAAACATTCAGTACTTC. Translated: CASSIPSVDFKNIQYF.

The chain links TRBV27 to TRBJ1-1; 7 nucleotides line up with TRBD1. Germline assignment: CDR1 MNHEY and CDR2 SMNVEV (reference sequence). V shed 2 bases, J shed 4 bases, and the junction held 4 bases outside the gene matches. The CDR3 totals 14 residues. CDR3 region: CASSLPGGGTEAFF. The CDR3 region has the DNA TGTGCCAGCAGTTTACCAGGGGGGGGCACTGAAGCTTTCTTT.

This sequence joins TRBV19 and TRBJ2-1; TRBD1 aligns across 9 bases. Germline V CDR1 and CDR2: LNHDA, SQIVND (reference sequence). The CDR3 has 14 residues. Losses at the gene ends were 3 bases for V and 7 bases for J; bases not matched to a gene: 4. The CDR3: CASSMDRGGNEQFF. In nucleotides, the CDR3 is TGTGCCAGTAGTATGGACAGGGGAGGGAATGAGCAGTTCTTC.

This rearrangement joins TRBV9 to TRBJ2-5; TRBD2 matches at 10 bases. Germline lookup yields CDR1 SGDLS and CDR2 YYNGEE. The CDR3 has 16 amino acids. The junction had 3 bases not matched to a gene; V was cut back by 0 bases and J by 1 base. The DNA of the CDR3 is TGTGCCAGCAGCGTAGGAAGCGGGGGGGGCCAAGAGACCCAGTACTTC. Amino acid sequence: CASSVGSGGGQETQYF.

V and J are TRBV5-4 and TRBJ2-1; D tentatively reads TRBD1 or TRBD2 (5 bases each). The V gene lost 4 bases and the J gene lost 7 bases, with 15 bases spanning the gap. This CDR3 has 14 amino acids. Germline assignment: CDR1 SGHNT and CDR2 YYREEE (reference sequence). The CDR3 region has the DNA TGTGCCAGCAGCGTGCCGGGACCTAGTAATGAGCAGTTCTTC. Translated: CASSVPGPSNEQFF. The whole variable domain, remainder taken from reference TRBV5-4 and TRBJ2-1, is ETGVTQSPTHLIKTRGQQVTLRCSSQSGHNTVSWYQQALGQGPQFIFQYYREEENGRGNFPPRFSGLQFPNYSSELNVNALELDDSALYLCASSVPGPSNEQFFGPGTRLTVL.

The V gene is TRBV5-5, the J gene TRBJ1-5; D possibly corresponds to TRBD1 (5 bases). The germline V and J ends were trimmed by 4 bases and 10 bases, with 18 bases remaining between them. CDR1 is SGHKS and CDR2 is YYEKEE in the germline V gene (reference sequence). This CDR3 has 14 amino acids. CDR3 coding DNA: TGTGCCAGCAGCCAAGATTCAGGGCCTCTACCCCAGCATTTT. Its translation: CASSQDSGPLPQHF.

The rearrangement links TRBV7-2 to TRBJ2-3; 9 positions match TRBD2. This CDR3 is built from 14 residues. CDR1 SGHTA and CDR2 FQGNSA come from the germline V gene. Trimming removed 4 bases from V and 6 bases from J; junction bases left unmatched: 5. DNA for the CDR3: TGTGCCAGCAGCTATAGCGGGAGAGCGGATACGCAGTATTTT. This sequence encodes CASSYSGRADTQYF.

The genes are TRBV29-1 and TRBJ1-6; no reliable D call. CDR1 SQVTM and CDR2 ANQGSEA come from the germline V gene. V was trimmed by 7 bases and J by 2 bases, leaving 27 bases between them. CDR3 length: 19 residues. The CDR3 sequence: CSAHPTAAARAPYNSPLHF. The DNA for the CDR3 is TGCAGCGCCCACCCGACCGCCGCTGCCAGAGCACCCTATAATTCACCCCTCCACTTT.

The chain carries TRBV6-1 and TRBJ1-1, with 8 bases fitting TRBD1. In germline, CDR1 is MNHNS, CDR2 SASEGT. Trimming removed 6 bases from V and 3 bases from J; junction bases left unmatched: 9. The CDR3 totals 15 residues. CDR3 sequence (DNA): TGTGCCAGCAGGGTCGGACAGGGCGGGGACACTGAAGCTTTCTTT. Translating gives CASRVGQGGDTEAFF.